These 21 T cell receptor beta chains originate from one sample sequenced in a study of cytomegalovirus exposure and HLA in healthy donors. 13 Jbeta primers and 60 Vbeta primers were used for the PCR. Sequenced by immunoSEQ multiplex PCR; TCRdb stores in-frame clones only, minus some. The sample lists about 110,000 clones, 70% to 80% seen once, with about 2.6% in the top ten. The specimen was PBMCs. These receptors originate from a man aged 50 or older in good health and CMV-seropositive.

This chain connects TRBV4-2 to TRBJ2-7; D is unresolved. Germline V gives CDR1 LGHNA, CDR2 YNFKEQ. The CDR3 totals 15 residues. Trimming took off 8 bases at V and 0 bases at J, with 17 bases between the two ends. CDR3 loop: CASPPGDGSSYEQYF. CDR3 DNA: TGTGCCAGCCCCCCAGGCGACGGTAGCTCCTACGAGCAGTACTTC.

V usage is TRBV11-3 and J usage is TRBJ2-3; 8 bases are a match to TRBD2. Germline values: CDR1 SGHNT, CDR2 YENEEA. V was clipped by 9 bases and J by 4 bases; unmatched bases: 12. This CDR3 has 15 residues. This chain's CDR3 is CASSAGGELSDTQYF. Written as DNA, the CDR3 is TGTGCCAGTTCGGCGGGGGGCGAGCTATCAGATACGCAGTATTTT.

This sequence joins TRBV6-6 and TRBJ1-2; D unclear. V gave up 4 bases and J gave up 8 bases, with 14 bases separating them. Germline V lookup: CDR1 MNHNY, CDR2 SVGAGI (reference sequence). The CDR3 consists of 13 residues. This chain's CDR3 is CASSSTAFSGYTF. The CDR3 coding sequence is TGTGCCAGCAGTTCCACAGCCTTCTCGGGCTACACCTTC.

This chain uses TRBV6-5 with TRBJ1-1; D remains unclear. Trimming stripped 5 bases from V and 14 bases from J, with 15 bases between. The CDR3 is made up of 11 amino acids. Germline-derived CDR1 and CDR2 are MNHEY and SVGAGI. CDR3 coding DNA: TGTGCCAGCAGTCGGGAGTACCTTCTCTTCTTT. Translation: CASSREYLLFF.

J is TRBJ2-7 and V is TRBV5-1; D is perhaps TRBD2 (5 bases). CDR1 SGHRS and CDR2 YFSETQ come from the germline V gene. This CDR3 has 14 residues. V was clipped by 0 bases and J by 3 bases, with 10 bases between them. The CDR3: CASSLVPGNYEQYF. CDR3 nucleotide sequence: TGCGCCAGCAGCTTGGTTCCCGGGAACTACGAGCAGTACTTC.

The chain couples TRBV19 to TRBJ2-4; possible D gene TRBD2, 5 bases. Germline-derived CDR1 and CDR2 are LNHDA and SQIVND (reference sequence). The CDR3 loop spans 18 amino acids. V shed 4 bases and J shed 5 bases, with 24 bases lying between them. The CDR3 coding sequence is TGTGCCAGTAGTACCCGACCCCGAACCCCCGGGAACGAAAACATTCAGTACTTC. Protein sequence: CASSTRPRTPGNENIQYF.

The chain has TRBV6-1 and TRBJ2-1; perhaps TRBD1 as D (6 bases). Trimming removed 7 bases at V and 9 bases at J, with 22 bases between. Germline V gene data show CDR1 as MNHNS and CDR2 as SASEGT. The CDR3 runs 15 residues. Written as DNA, the CDR3 is TGTGCCAGCATGGGTATCCGGGGTGGGGGCCTTGAGCAGTTCTTC. This gives the protein CASMGIRGGGLEQFF.

The CDR3 nucleotides read TGTGCCAGCAGCTACCCCGGGTCGAGCCGCAATGAGCAGTTCTTC. It encodes CASSYPGSSRNEQFF. The chain recombines TRBV28 with TRBJ2-1, with D uncertain. This CDR3 comprises 15 residues. The germline V gene has CDR1 MDHEN and CDR2 SYDVKM. V lost 6 bases and J lost 6, with 18 bases in between.

The V and J genes are TRBV4-1 and TRBJ2-7; D not resolved. CDR1 and CDR2 (germline): MGHRA, YSYEKL. The CDR3 runs to 12 residues. Trimming shortened V by 1 base and J by 5 bases, and 6 bases separated the two germline ends. The CDR3 spells CASSQVFDEQYF. CDR3 sequence (DNA): TGCGCCAGCAGCCAAGTGTTCGACGAGCAGTACTTC.

This chain connects TRBV29-1 to TRBJ1-3; D is uncertain. V lost 0 bases to trimming and J lost 2 bases, with 20 bases between them. CDR1 and CDR2 from the germline V gene are SQVTM and ANQGSEA. This CDR3 comprises 18 residues. The CDR3 bases are TGCAGCGTTGAAGATAGCCCCTTCGGCGGGATGCCTGGAAACACCATATATTTT. Protein: CSVEDSPFGGMPGNTIYF.

The chain couples TRBV6-5 to TRBJ1-2, with D possibly being TRBD1 (5 bases). The CDR3 runs 13 residues. Trimming removed 7 bases at V and 7 bases at J, with 16 bases between. CDR1 is MNHEY, CDR2 SVGAGI, per germline. DNA for the CDR3: TGTGCCAGCATGGGGCTTCTACCGGGTGGCTACACCTTC. This codes for CASMGLLPGGYTF.

Points on this clone: Other DNA sequences in the sample encode the same CDR3. This sequence joins TRBV6-1 and TRBJ2-5; perhaps TRBD1 as D (5 bases). Trimming removed 5 bases from V and 4 bases from J, with 11 bases in between. Per germline, CDR1 MNHNS and CDR2 SASEGT. The CDR3 loop spans 13 amino acids. The CDR3, as DNA: TGTGCCAGCAGTAGCACAGGTCGAGAGACCCAGTACTTC. Translating gives CASSSTGRETQYF.

This chain connects TRBV28 to TRBJ2-7, with TRBD1 as a possible D gene (6 bases). Germline V gene sequence: CDR1 MDHEN, CDR2 SYDVKM. The V and J ends lost 5 bases and 2 bases respectively, with 10 bases between them. The CDR3 consists of 13 residues. The CDR3 DNA reads TGTGCCAGCAGTCGGACAGCCACCTACGAGCAGTACTTC. Protein sequence: CASSRTATYEQYF.

The chain links TRBV2 to TRBJ2-1; 14 positions match TRBD2. This CDR3 spans 15 amino acids. CDR1 is SNHLY and CDR2 is FYNNEI in the germline V gene. J was trimmed by 9 bases and V by 6 bases; bases with no gene match: 7. CDR3: CASRPGLAGVGEQFF. CDR3 nucleotides: TGTGCCAGCAGACCGGGACTAGCGGGGGTCGGTGAGCAGTTCTTC.

This chain joins TRBV9 and TRBJ2-3; perhaps TRBD2 as D (5 bases). This CDR3 has 15 residues. The ends were cut back, 3 bases at V and 4 bases at J, with 15 bases in the middle. The germline gives CDR1 SGDLS, CDR2 YYNGEE. The CDR3, as DNA: TGTGCCAGCAGCGGGACGGAGGAAGGGTCAGATACGCAGTATTTT. The encoded protein is CASSGTEEGSDTQYF.

This clone was picked up a small number of times. J is TRBJ1-2 and V is TRBV9; D remains unclear. Per germline, CDR1 SGDLS and CDR2 YYNGEE. V was pared by 6 bases and J by 4 bases, with 16 bases between. This CDR3 is 14 amino acids long. CDR3 sequence: CASTTAYEGYGYTF. CDR3 DNA: TGTGCCAGCACTACCGCCTATGAGGGCTATGGCTACACCTTC.

This clone rates as medium-sized. This rearrangement joins TRBV5-6 to TRBJ2-7; 8 nucleotides line up with TRBD2. V trimming: 0 bases; J trimming: 3 bases; junction bases outside the gene matches: 8. This CDR3 has 16 amino acids. Germline values: CDR1 SGHDT, CDR2 YYEEEE. The CDR3 loop reads CASSLGASGSYYEQYF. The CDR3 DNA reads as TGTGCCAGCAGCTTGGGGGCTAGCGGGTCCTACTACGAGCAGTACTTC.

This clone has just a few counts. The J gene is TRBJ1-1, the V gene TRBV6-6, with D perhaps TRBD1 (6 bases). The V gene lost 0 bases and the J gene lost 3 bases, with 11 bases spanning the gap. This CDR3 has 15 residues. Germline V CDR1 and CDR2: MNHNY, SVGAGI (reference sequence). In nucleotides, the CDR3 is TGTGCCAGCAGTTACTCGAGGGGGGGGGACACTGAAGCTTTCTTT. This translates into CASSYSRGGDTEAFF.

The gene calls are TRBV21-1 and TRBJ2-1; the table's D call, TRBD1, has no DNA check behind it. TRBV21-1 is annotated as a pseudogene. The CDR3 contains 16 residues. The CDR3 coding sequence is TGTGCCAGCAGCAAAGATCCGACAGGGGTCTACAATGAGCAGTTCTTC. It is translated as CASSKDPTGVYNEQFF.

The chain combines TRBV7-6 with TRBJ2-1; 7 bases line up with TRBD1. The CDR3 is 17 residues long. With 4 bases clipped from V and 0 bases from J, the junction kept 9 bases outside the gene matches. Germline values: CDR1 SGHVS, CDR2 FNYEAQ. The CDR3 nucleotides read TGTGCCAGCAGCTCGGGGACAGTAGGATTCTCCTACAATGAGCAGTTCTTC. Translating gives CASSSGTVGFSYNEQFF.

The gene calls are TRBV5-1 and TRBJ2-1, with 8 bases fitting TRBD1. V was pared by 4 bases and J by 9 bases, with 9 bases of the junction left unmatched. This CDR3 spans 14 amino acids. Germline CDR1 is SGHRS and CDR2 is YFSETQ. DNA for the CDR3: TGCGCCAGCAGCCTAGAACTACAGGGGGGTGAGCAGTTCTTC. Translating it yields CASSLELQGGEQFF. Full variable domain (missing parts from reference TRBV5-1 and TRBJ2-1): KAGVTQTPRYLIKTRGQQVTLSCSPISGHRSVSWYQQTPGQGLQFLFEYFSETQRNKGNFPGRFSGRQFSNSRSEMNVSTLELGDSALYLCASSLELQGGEQFFGPGTRLTVL.